The next 23 T cell receptor beta chains were all read from a single sample in a study of T cells in tumors after PD-1 blockade. Measured with immunoSEQ multiplex PCR; TCRdb has only the in-frame clones, and not every one. This repertoire shows approximately 47,000 clones, 81% found once; its top ten account for under 5%. The material was PBMCs, obtained before anti-PD-1 treatment. Receptors were obtained from a human donor with basal cell carcinoma.

In its sample, this clone was seen once. The CDR3 sequence is CASSYMTRTIYF. The DNA of the CDR3 is TGTGCCAGCAGCTATATGACCCGGACCATATATTTT. The rearrangement joins TRBV5-6 to TRBJ1-3, with no clear D. V was shortened by 3 bases and J by 10 bases, with 11 bases between the two germline ends. The CDR3 contains 12 residues. The germline V gene encodes CDR1 SGHDT and CDR2 YYEEEE.

The rearrangement joins TRBV7-9 to TRBJ1-3; 7 positions match TRBD1. V shed 5 bases, J shed 4 bases, and the junction held 17 bases outside the gene matches. The CDR3 totals 18 residues. The germline gives CDR1 SEHNR, CDR2 FQNEAQ (reference sequence). CDR3 in DNA: TGTGCCAGCAGCCCGAAGGGGGCCAGGTTGGCGTCCGGAAACACCATATATTTT. Protein product: CASSPKGARLASGNTIYF.

The rearrangement joins TRBV7-2 to TRBJ2-5; D unclear. The V gene's germline CDR1 is SGHTA and CDR2 FQGNSA. With 4 bases removed from V and 1 base from J, the gap between germline ends came to 4 bases. The CDR3 runs 12 residues. The CDR3 nucleotides read TGTGCCAGCAGCTCCCTCCAAGAGACCCAGTACTTC. Translated: CASSSLQETQYF.

This chain links TRBV5-4 with TRBJ2-1, with TRBD2 matching over 16 bases. CDR1 is SGHNT and CDR2 is YYREEE in the germline V gene (reference sequence). The V gene end was trimmed by 4 bases and the J gene end by 10 bases; junction bases not matched to a gene: 8. The CDR3 loop spans 16 amino acids. The CDR3 here is CASSPPGLAGGHEQFF. DNA for the CDR3: TGTGCCAGCAGCCCCCCGGGACTAGCGGGGGGGCACGAGCAGTTCTTC.

CDR3 coding DNA: TGTGCCAGCAGTTCCTCATTTCCAGAGACCCAGTACTTC. Its protein is CASSSSFPETQYF. V gene TRBV27 combines with J gene TRBJ2-5, with D uncertain. V lost 4 bases, J lost 4 bases, and 10 bases lay in between. The CDR3 totals 13 residues. Per germline, CDR1 MNHEY and CDR2 SMNVEV (reference sequence).

This clone was counted a few times. The chain has TRBV29-1 and TRBJ2-7; D call uncertain. Germline CDR1 and CDR2: SQVTM and ANQGSEA. V was clipped by 0 bases and J by 4 bases, with 10 bases between them. This CDR3 is built from 13 residues. As DNA, the CDR3 is TGCAGCGTTGAAGAGGGCTCGCGATACGAGCAGTACTTC. Translated: CSVEEGSRYEQYF.

The CDR3 bases are TGCGCCAGCAGCTTCCAGGGGGCTGAAAAACTGTTTTTT. Protein: CASSFQGAEKLFF. The chain couples TRBV5-1 to TRBJ1-4; 8 bases align to TRBD1. The germline CDR1 and CDR2 sequences are SGHRS and YFSETQ. CDR3 size: 13 residues. V was clipped by 2 bases and J by 7 bases; unmatched bases: 1.

The chain is built from TRBV7-9 and TRBJ1-1, with TRBD1 matching 8 bases. The CDR3 extends over 15 amino acids. Germline CDR1 reads SEHNR; CDR2 reads FQNEAQ (reference sequence). V trimming: 4 bases; J trimming: 6 bases; junction bases outside the gene matches: 10. The CDR3 nucleotides read TGTGCCAGCAGCTCCCCCCAGGGGGCGCGGGCTGAAGCTTTCTTT. Translated: CASSSPQGARAEAFF.

The chain has TRBV10-2 and TRBJ1-1; D remains ambiguous. The CDR3 spans 14 residues. In germline, CDR1 is WSHSY, CDR2 SAAADI. Trimming shortened V by 1 base and J by 1 base, and 7 bases separated the two germline ends. The CDR3 bases are TGCGCCAGCAGTGAGTGGGTGGGGAACACTGAAGCTTTCTTT. It is translated as CASSEWVGNTEAFF.

CDR3 protein: CASSQGQYNSPLHF. CDR3 nucleotides: TGCGCCAGCAGCCAAGGACAGTATAATTCACCCCTCCACTTT. This sequence joins TRBV4-1 and TRBJ1-6, with a weak D call TRBD1 (5 bases). The germline gives CDR1 MGHRA, CDR2 YSYEKL. Trimming took 1 base from V and 4 from J, leaving 5 bases between them. The length of the CDR3 is 14 residues.

The chain employs TRBV6-5 and TRBJ1-2; 8 nucleotides match TRBD1. From germline, CDR1 is MNHEY and CDR2 SVGAGI. The ends lost 6 bases at V and 3 bases at J; junction bases unmatched: 3. The CDR3 is made up of 13 amino acids. The CDR3 sequence: CASSSGGYYGYTF. In DNA, the CDR3 is TGTGCCAGCAGCTCAGGGGGCTACTATGGCTACACCTTC.

This chain uses TRBV6-2 or TRBV6-3 with TRBJ2-1, with D possibly called TRBD1 or TRBD2 (6 bases each). CDR1 MNHEY and CDR2 SVGEGT come from the germline V gene. V lost 6 bases, J lost 0 bases, and 9 bases lay in between. The CDR3 covers 14 residues. CDR3 sequence: CASSRGRSYNEQFF. Here the CDR3 DNA reads TGTGCCAGCAGCCGGGGGCGCTCCTACAATGAGCAGTTCTTC.

V and J are TRBV3-1 (or the pseudogene TRBV3-2) and TRBJ2-6; TRBD1 agrees at 7 bases. V was clipped by 1 base and J by 4 bases; unmatched bases: 10. The V gene's germline CDR1 is LGHDT and CDR2 YNNKEL (reference sequence). The CDR3 is 18 amino acids. In DNA form, the CDR3 reads TGTGCCAGCAGCCAAGGAGGCAGGGGGTATGCCGGGGCCAACGTCCTGACTTTC. It is translated as CASSQGGRGYAGANVLTF.

Written as DNA, the CDR3 is TGTGCCAGCAGTACCGGATATACGCAGTATTTT. Its protein is CASSTGYTQYF. This rearrangement joins TRBV7-9 to TRBJ2-3; D is unclear. Germline V CDR1 and CDR2: SEHNR, FQNEAQ (reference sequence). The CDR3 contains 11 residues. Deletions cut 6 bases from V and 7 bases from J, with 8 bases between.

The chain is built from TRBV13 and TRBJ1-1; D remains unclear. Germline CDR1 is PRHDT and CDR2 is FYEKMQ (reference sequence). Between the trimmed V and J ends, which lost 9 bases and 0 bases, there was a span of 14 bases. The CDR3 is 14 amino acids. The CDR3 nucleotides read TGTGCCAGTACAGTACGCCCCATGAACACTGAAGCTTTCTTT. Residues: CASTVRPMNTEAFF. Using reference TRBV13 and TRBJ1-1 for the parts outside the CDR3, the full variable domain is AAGVIQSPRHLIKEKRETATLKCYPIPRHDTVYWYQQGPGQDPQFLISFYEKMQSDKGSIPDRFSAQQFSDYHSELNMSSLELGDSALYFCASTVRPMNTEAFFGQGTRLTVV.

This clone was found once. The rearrangement uses TRBV3-1 (or the pseudogene TRBV3-2) and TRBJ2-5; the D gene could be TRBD1 or TRBD2 (5 bases each). This CDR3 region has 14 residues. Germline CDR1 reads LGHDT; CDR2 reads YNNKEL (reference sequence). V was cut by 4 bases and J by 4 bases, with 13 bases left in between. Here the CDR3 reads CASSLHGAGETQYF. The CDR3 DNA reads TGTGCCAGCAGCCTCCACGGGGCGGGAGAGACCCAGTACTTC.

The J gene is TRBJ2-3, the V gene TRBV18; the match to TRBD2 covers 9 bases. Germline V gene sequence: CDR1 KGHSH, CDR2 LQKENI. This CDR3 region has 16 residues. Trimming took 2 bases from V and 2 from J; bases not matched to a gene: 5. The CDR3 bases are TGTGCCAGCTCACCAAGCCCTAGCGGGGCCACAGATACGCAGTATTTT. This gives the protein CASSPSPSGATDTQYF.

The chain recombines TRBV29-1 with TRBJ2-7; D is uncertain. V lost 4 bases to trimming and J lost 2 bases, with 3 bases between them. Germline CDR1 reads SQVTM; CDR2 reads ANQGSEA. The CDR3 is 10 residues long. CDR3 DNA: TGCAGCGTTGTGGCCTACGAGCAGTACTTC. The encoded protein is CSVVAYEQYF.

The rearrangement joins TRBV4-1 to TRBJ2-1, with a possible D match to TRBD1 (5 bases). Per the germline V gene, CDR1 is MGHRA and CDR2 is YSYEKL. The CDR3 length is 17 residues. V dropped 2 bases and J dropped 1 base, with 15 bases sitting between them. The CDR3 spells CASSQKVSGPSYNEQFF. The CDR3 nucleotides read TGCGCCAGCAGCCAAAAGGTCTCAGGGCCTTCCTACAATGAGCAGTTCTTC.

The chain carries TRBV3-1 (or the pseudogene TRBV3-2) and TRBJ2-3; D assignment may be TRBD1 or TRBD2 (5 bases each). The V gene's germline CDR1 is LGHDT and CDR2 YNNKEL (reference sequence). The CDR3 has 15 residues. V gave up 4 bases and J gave up 0 bases, with 11 bases separating them. Here the CDR3 DNA reads TGTGCCAGCAGCCTATCGGGGCGAAGCACAGATACGCAGTATTTT. Translation: CASSLSGRSTDTQYF.

This chain uses TRBV6-5 with TRBJ1-4, with D possibly being TRBD1 (6 bases). Trimming cost V 6 bases and J 3 bases, with 14 bases left between them. The V gene's germline CDR1 is MNHEY and CDR2 SVGAGI. The CDR3 is made up of 15 amino acids. CDR3 loop: CASSDTTGSNEKLFF. DNA for the CDR3: TGTGCCAGCAGCGACACGACAGGATCTAATGAAAAACTGTTTTTT.

This chain connects TRBV25-1 to TRBJ1-1; TRBD1 matches 10 bases. This CDR3 has 15 amino acids. V gave up 6 bases and J gave up 1 base; unmatched junction bases: 5. CDR1 and CDR2 from the germline V gene are MGHDK and SYGVNS. The CDR3 protein is CASREDRGWNTEAFF. CDR3 sequence (DNA): TGTGCCAGCAGAGAGGACAGGGGGTGGAACACTGAAGCTTTCTTT.

The J gene is TRBJ2-5, the V gene TRBV7-8; TRBD2 might be the D (6 bases). The CDR3 sequence is 11 residues long. CDR1 and CDR2 (germline): SGHVS, FQNEAQ. The V end was cut by 5 bases, the J end by 7 bases, with 8 bases between. The CDR3 region is CASSPGGTQYF. The DNA for the CDR3 is TGTGCCAGCAGCCCCGGGGGGACCCAGTACTTC.